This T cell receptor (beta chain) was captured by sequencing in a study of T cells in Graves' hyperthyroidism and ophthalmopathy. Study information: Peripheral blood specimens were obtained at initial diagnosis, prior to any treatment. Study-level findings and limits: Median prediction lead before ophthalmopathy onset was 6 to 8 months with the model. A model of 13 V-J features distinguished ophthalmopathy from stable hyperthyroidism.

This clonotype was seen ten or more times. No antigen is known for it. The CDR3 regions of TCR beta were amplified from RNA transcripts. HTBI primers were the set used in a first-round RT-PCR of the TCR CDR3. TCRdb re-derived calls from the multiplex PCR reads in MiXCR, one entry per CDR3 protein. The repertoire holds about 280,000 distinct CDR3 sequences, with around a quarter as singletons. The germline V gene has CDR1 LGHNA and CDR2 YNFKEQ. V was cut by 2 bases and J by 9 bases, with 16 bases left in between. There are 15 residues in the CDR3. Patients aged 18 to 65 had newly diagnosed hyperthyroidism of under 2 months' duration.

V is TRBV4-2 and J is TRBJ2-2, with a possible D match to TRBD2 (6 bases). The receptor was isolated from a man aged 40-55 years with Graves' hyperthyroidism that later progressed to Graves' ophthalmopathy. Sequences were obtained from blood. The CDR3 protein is CASSQPGDSFWELFF. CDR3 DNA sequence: TGTGCCAGCAGCCAACCTGGGGACTCCTTTTGGGAGCTGTTTTTT.